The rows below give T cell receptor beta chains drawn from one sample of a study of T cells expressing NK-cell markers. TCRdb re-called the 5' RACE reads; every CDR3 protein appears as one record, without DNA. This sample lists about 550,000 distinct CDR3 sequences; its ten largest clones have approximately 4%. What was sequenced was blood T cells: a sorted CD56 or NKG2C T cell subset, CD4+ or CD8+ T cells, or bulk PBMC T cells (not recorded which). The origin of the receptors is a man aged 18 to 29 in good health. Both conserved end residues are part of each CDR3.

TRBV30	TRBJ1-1	CLGGVNTEAFF
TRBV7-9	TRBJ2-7	CASSLAPGEEYFYEQYF
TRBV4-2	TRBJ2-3	CASSHGLDPSTDTQYF
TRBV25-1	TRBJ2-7	CASSEYWDDAYEQYF
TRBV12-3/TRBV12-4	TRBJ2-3	CASSFGLGTDTQYF
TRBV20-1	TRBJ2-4	CSAREAGLQNIQYF
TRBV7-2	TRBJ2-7	CASSYPTGGRQYF
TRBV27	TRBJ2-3	CASSLTPRNTDTQYF
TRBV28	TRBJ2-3	CASRNIRLAPDHTQYF
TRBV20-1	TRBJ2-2	CSARGAQPYPGELFF
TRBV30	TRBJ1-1	CAWSVSVEAFF
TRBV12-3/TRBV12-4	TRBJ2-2	CASTIKKNTGELFF
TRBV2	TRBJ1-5	CASSIPAGQGTSNQPQHF
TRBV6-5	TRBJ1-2	CASSTLSGQGARDGYTF
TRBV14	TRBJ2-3	CASSGLSITDTQYF
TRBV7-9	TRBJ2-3	CASTDPGLLSTDTQYF
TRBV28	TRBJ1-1	CASSAGFATEAFF
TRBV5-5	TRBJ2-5	CASSGITQGASRETQYF
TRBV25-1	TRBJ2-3	CASSERPGLAGFSDTQYF
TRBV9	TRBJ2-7	CASSRTGPGSEQYF
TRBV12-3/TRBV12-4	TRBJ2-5	CASSSIAGGSQETQYF
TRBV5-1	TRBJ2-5	CASSSGRGQQETQYF
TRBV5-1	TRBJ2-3	CASSYGQITDTQYF
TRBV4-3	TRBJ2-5	CASSPLGGWETQYF
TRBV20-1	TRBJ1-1	CSASGGEPGEAFF
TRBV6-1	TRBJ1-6	CASRTYSPLHF
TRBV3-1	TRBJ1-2	CASSHALGYTF
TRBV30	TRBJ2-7	CAWNVFAGVSYEQYF
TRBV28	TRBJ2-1	CASSFRSGSSYNEQFF
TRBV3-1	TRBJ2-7	CASSPRTAEVEQYF
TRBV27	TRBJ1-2	CASSLSESRGGYGYTF